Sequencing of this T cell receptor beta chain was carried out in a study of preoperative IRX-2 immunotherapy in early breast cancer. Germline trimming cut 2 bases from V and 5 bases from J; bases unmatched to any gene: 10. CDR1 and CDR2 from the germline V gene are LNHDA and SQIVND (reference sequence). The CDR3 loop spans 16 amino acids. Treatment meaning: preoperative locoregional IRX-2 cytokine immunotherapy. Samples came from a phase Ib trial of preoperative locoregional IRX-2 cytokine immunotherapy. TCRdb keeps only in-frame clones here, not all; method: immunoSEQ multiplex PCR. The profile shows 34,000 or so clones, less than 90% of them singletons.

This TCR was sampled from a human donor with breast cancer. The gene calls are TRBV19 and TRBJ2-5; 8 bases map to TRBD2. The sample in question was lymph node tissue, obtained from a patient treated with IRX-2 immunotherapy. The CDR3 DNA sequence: TGTGCCAGTAGTATAAGGGCGGGGGGAGTCGGCGAGACCCAGTACTTC. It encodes CASSIRAGGVGETQYF.